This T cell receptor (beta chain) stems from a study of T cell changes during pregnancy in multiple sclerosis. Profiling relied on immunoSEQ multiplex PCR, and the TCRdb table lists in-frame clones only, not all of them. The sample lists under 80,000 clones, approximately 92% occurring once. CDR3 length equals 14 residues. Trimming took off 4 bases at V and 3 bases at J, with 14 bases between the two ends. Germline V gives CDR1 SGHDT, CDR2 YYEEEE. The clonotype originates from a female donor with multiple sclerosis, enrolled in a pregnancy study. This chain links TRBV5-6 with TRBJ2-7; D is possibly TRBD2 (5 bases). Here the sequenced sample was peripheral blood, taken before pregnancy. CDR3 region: CASSPGVSLYEQYF. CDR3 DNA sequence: TGTGCCAGCAGCCCCGGGGTTTCCCTCTACGAGCAGTACTTC.